The subject of this entry is one T cell receptor (beta chain). Its antigen remains unidentified. These data are taken from a study of PD-1 blockade in classical Hodgkin lymphoma. Study results and limitations: For complete responders, baseline diversity was comparable to that of newly diagnosed patients.

Exposure to brentuximab vedotin varied, and each patient had relapsed following autologous stem cell transplantation. Repertoires were generated with immunoSEQ multiplex PCR, while TCRdb's copy carries only in-frame clones and drops some. The sample has 50,000 to 65,000 clones, around 89% seen once; the top ten hold about 5.8%. The receptor's source is a human donor with classical Hodgkin lymphoma. Material: peripheral blood mononuclear cells (PBMCs), obtained before the second cycle of nivolumab.

The CDR3 is CASSLAGRLAKNIQYF. The CDR3 DNA is TGTGCCAGCAGCTTAGCAGGGCGACTAGCCAAAAACATTCAGTACTTC. The chain uses TRBV13 and TRBJ2-4, with a possible D match to TRBD1 (5 bases). V lost 1 base, J lost 0 bases, and 10 bases lay in between. Germline V gene data show CDR1 as PRHDT and CDR2 as FYEKMQ (reference sequence). This CDR3 contains 16 residues.